This TCR beta chain was found in a study of cytomegalovirus exposure and HLA in healthy donors. Study-wide results and caveats: Rare TCR sequences predominated, though certain public TCRs were found in many donors.

PCR primers comprised 60 Vbeta and 13 Jbeta primers. TCRdb's table, derived via immunoSEQ multiplex PCR, lists solely in-frame clones and lacks some. Of 84,000 or so clones listed, around 77% are singletons. This clone was counted once. The antigen is unknown. The sample comprised PBMCs. The receptor was derived from a man aged 45-65 years in good health and CMV-seronegative.

The CDR3 reads CASSIPGGLRETQYF. The CDR3 DNA reads as TGTGCCAGTAGTATACCTGGGGGGTTAAGGGAGACCCAGTACTTC. V usage is TRBV19 and J usage is TRBJ2-5; D may be TRBD2 (6 bases). This CDR3 has 15 amino acids. V was pared by 2 bases and J by 5 bases, with 15 bases between. The germline V gene has CDR1 LNHDA and CDR2 SQIVND (reference sequence). Supplemented by reference TRBV19 and TRBJ2-5, the full variable domain reads DGGITQSPKYLFRKEGQNVTLSCEQNLNHDAMYWYRQDPGQGLRLIYYSQIVNDFQKGDIAEGYSVSREKKESFPLTVTSAQKNPTAFYLCASSIPGGLRETQYFGPGTRLLVL.